The 25 T cell receptor beta chains given below trace back to one sample, sequenced in a study of T cell responses to AZD1222 COVID-19 vaccine. Using immunoSEQ multiplex PCR, the repertoire was profiled, and TCRdb retains in-frame clones only, with some absent. Of roughly 150,000 clones listed, about nine tenths are singletons. The source was peripheral blood, collected on day 0 of AZD1222 vaccination. The source of these receptors is an adult in good health.

The chain joins TRBV19 to TRBJ2-1, with TRBD2 matching over 7 bases. Germline V gives CDR1 LNHDA, CDR2 SQIVND (reference sequence). The CDR3 contains 16 residues. With V trimmed by 3 bases and J by 8 bases, 13 bases remained unmatched. CDR3 coding DNA: TGTGCCAGTAGTATGCGCGGGAGAGGGGTTCGGGATGAGCAGTTCTTC. This gives the protein CASSMRGRGVRDEQFF.

The chain links TRBV12-5 to TRBJ2-3, with TRBD2 identical over 10 bases. V shed 5 bases and J 5 bases; nucleotides not matched to a gene: 4. The CDR3 consists of 14 residues. CDR1 is LGHNT and CDR2 is FRNRAP in the germline V gene. The CDR3 DNA reads as TGTGCTAGTGGTCTTAGCGGGAGGAGAGATACGCAGTATTTT. Its protein product is CASGLSGRRDTQYF.

This rearrangement joins TRBV10-3 to TRBJ2-2; D is ambiguous. Trimming took off 2 bases at V and 6 bases at J, with 10 bases between the two ends. This CDR3 has 14 amino acids. Germline loops: CDR1 ENHRY, CDR2 SYGVKD. This CDR3 reads CAISEAVEPGELFF. Written as DNA, the CDR3 is TGTGCCATCAGTGAGGCGGTGGAACCCGGGGAGCTGTTTTTT.

The V gene is TRBV7-8, the J gene TRBJ1-2; D might be TRBD1 (5 bases). This CDR3 has 16 amino acids. Germline V lookup: CDR1 SGHVS, CDR2 FQNEAQ. V gave up 2 bases and J gave up 5 bases, with 18 bases separating them. CDR3 DNA sequence: TGTGCCAGCAGCTTAAGGCCCGCGGGGGTGGGGTATGGCTACACCTTC. It is translated as CASSLRPAGVGYGYTF.

V and J are TRBV7-2 and TRBJ2-3; 9 nucleotides agree with TRBD1. J gave up 3 bases and V 5 bases, and 3 bases lay outside the gene matches. This CDR3 region has 14 residues. Germline CDR1 SGHTA, CDR2 FQGNSA. CDR3 residues: CASSTGGLTDTQYF. The CDR3 coding sequence is TGTGCCAGCAGCACAGGGGGCTTGACAGATACGCAGTATTTT.

The rearrangement uses TRBV5-1 and TRBJ2-1; tentatively, D is TRBD1 (6 bases). The CDR3 runs to 13 residues. Between the trimmed V and J ends, which lost 1 base and 6 bases, there was a span of 8 bases. Germline V CDR1 and CDR2: SGHRS, YFSETQ. Here the CDR3 DNA reads TGCGCCAGCAGCTTGCAACAGGGCAATGAGCAGTTCTTC. It translates to CASSLQQGNEQFF.

The CDR3 nucleotides are TGTGCCAGCACTTCCCTCAATGAAAAACTGTTTTTT. The encoded protein is CASTSLNEKLFF. The chain couples TRBV12-3 or TRBV12-4 to TRBJ1-4; D gene unclear. CDR3 length equals 12 residues. Between the trimmed V and J ends, which lost 7 bases and 5 bases, there was a span of 8 bases.

This chain connects TRBV7-2 to TRBJ2-7, with TRBD2 matching 8 bases. The CDR3 loop spans 17 amino acids. J gave up 6 bases and V 1 base, and 14 bases lay outside the gene matches. Germline CDR1 is SGHTA and CDR2 is FQGNSA. This CDR3 reads CASSLEDSQREWLEQYF. The CDR3 DNA reads as TGTGCCAGCAGCTTAGAAGACTCCCAGCGGGAGTGGCTCGAGCAGTACTTC.

The CDR3 nucleotides read TGTGCCAGCTCAAGGAGGGGGTCGGACACTGAAGCTTTCTTT. This translates into CASSRRGSDTEAFF. The chain carries TRBV18 and TRBJ1-1; D might be TRBD1 (6 bases). The CDR3 is 14 residues long. Trimming pared 5 bases from V and 3 bases from J, leaving 13 bases between. Germline loops: CDR1 KGHSH, CDR2 LQKENI. Full variable domain (rest looked up from reference TRBV18 and TRBJ1-1): NAGVMQNPRHLVRRRGQEARLRCSPMKGHSHVYWYRQLPEEGLKFMVYLQKENIIDESGMPKERFSAEFPKEGPSILRIQQVVRGDSAAYFCASSRRGSDTEAFFGQGTRLTVV.

This clone was counted between two and nine times. V usage is TRBV18 and J usage is TRBJ2-2, with D possibly being TRBD1 or TRBD2 (5 bases each). The CDR3 extends over 15 amino acids. Deletions cut 8 bases from V and 2 bases from J, with 15 bases between. CDR1 is KGHSH and CDR2 is LQKENI in the germline V gene. CDR3 in amino acids: CASHTGGTNTGELFF. As DNA, the CDR3 is TGTGCCAGCCATACCGGTGGGACCAACACCGGGGAGCTGTTTTTT.

This clone was recorded only once. CDR3 region: CASSLGGVWGNRYEQYF. In nucleotides, the CDR3 is TGTGCCAGCAGCTTGGGGGGGGTTTGGGGAAATCGGTACGAGCAGTACTTC. The chain carries TRBV5-8 and TRBJ2-7, with D possibly being TRBD2 (6 bases). Trimming removed 0 bases from V and 4 bases from J, with 20 bases in between. The CDR3 contains 17 residues. The germline V gene encodes CDR1 SGHTS and CDR2 YDEGEE.

The chain carries TRBV5-4 and TRBJ2-1, with D hard to call. Trimming pared 4 bases from V and 5 bases from J, leaving 7 bases between. Germline-derived CDR1 and CDR2 are SGHNT and YYREEE (reference sequence). This CDR3 region has 12 residues. Here the CDR3 reads CASSQHDNEQFF. The CDR3 DNA sequence: TGTGCCAGCAGCCAACATGACAATGAGCAGTTCTTC. Supplemented by reference TRBV5-4 and TRBJ2-1, the full variable domain reads ETGVTQSPTHLIKTRGQQVTLRCSSQSGHNTVSWYQQALGQGPQFIFQYYREEENGRGNFPPRFSGLQFPNYSSELNVNALELDDSALYLCASSQHDNEQFFGPGTRLTVL.

The J gene is TRBJ2-1, the V gene TRBV5-1, with a possible D match to TRBD1 (6 bases). Germline V CDR1 and CDR2: SGHRS, YFSETQ. V was trimmed by 2 bases and J by 2 bases, leaving 8 bases between them. CDR3 length: 14 residues. The CDR3 loop reads CASSLTGTYNEQFF. The CDR3 coding sequence is TGCGCCAGCAGCTTAACAGGGACCTACAATGAGCAGTTCTTC.

The genes are TRBV6-2 or TRBV6-3 and TRBJ2-3; 9 bases are a match to TRBD1. The CDR3 has 16 residues. From germline, CDR1 is MNHEY and CDR2 SVGEGT. V trimming: 5 bases; J trimming: 4 bases; junction bases outside the gene matches: 10. CDR3 sequence: CASSTWGTGYPDTQYF. Here the CDR3 DNA reads TGTGCCAGCAGTACGTGGGGGACAGGGTACCCAGATACGCAGTATTTT.

This rearrangement joins TRBV29-1 to TRBJ1-1, with D maybe TRBD1 (5 bases). The CDR3 consists of 10 residues. V gave up 7 bases and J gave up 4 bases, with 7 bases separating them. Germline V gene sequence: CDR1 SQVTM, CDR2 ANQGSEA. The DNA of the CDR3 is TGCAGCGGGGGCGGCACTGAAGCTTTCTTT. This sequence encodes CSGGGTEAFF.

The chain links TRBV6-5 to TRBJ2-1; D remains ambiguous. V lost 0 bases and J 4 bases, leaving 4 bases between the germline ends. This CDR3 comprises 13 residues. Germline V lookup: CDR1 MNHEY, CDR2 SVGAGI. CDR3: CASSYSRYNEQFF. The CDR3 DNA sequence: TGTGCCAGCAGTTACTCTCGTTACAATGAGCAGTTCTTC.

The gene calls are TRBV2 and TRBJ1-5; D is perhaps TRBD1 (5 bases). Trimming took off 4 bases at V and 4 bases at J, with 8 bases between the two ends. Looked up from germline, CDR1 is SNHLY and CDR2 is FYNNEI. This CDR3 has 13 residues. CDR3 sequence: CASSGQSNQPQHF. CDR3 in DNA: TGTGCCAGCAGTGGACAGTCTAATCAGCCCCAGCATTTT.

The gene calls are TRBV4-3 and TRBJ1-3, with D hard to call. V was cut by 1 base and J by 0 bases, with 7 bases left in between. CDR1 is LGHNA and CDR2 is YSLEER in the germline V gene. The CDR3 is made up of 15 amino acids. CDR3 sequence: CASSQGPGSGNTIYF. The CDR3 region has the DNA TGCGCCAGCAGCCAAGGACCCGGCTCTGGAAACACCATATATTTT.

This sequence joins TRBV27 and TRBJ1-4; the D gene is possibly TRBD1 (5 bases). V was pared by 4 bases and J by 8 bases, with 14 bases between. The CDR3 runs to 14 residues. Germline CDR1 MNHEY, CDR2 SMNVEV (reference sequence). The CDR3 sequence is CASSSPGWREKLFF. CDR3 nucleotide sequence: TGTGCCAGCAGTTCTCCAGGGTGGAGGGAAAAACTGTTTTTT.

V gene TRBV4-3 combines with J gene TRBJ1-2; weak D call: TRBD1 (6 bases). The germline CDR1 and CDR2 sequences are LGHNA and YSLEER. V was shortened by 1 base and J by 4 bases, with 10 bases between the two germline ends. The CDR3 is made up of 14 amino acids. The CDR3 nucleotides are TGCGCCAGCAGCCAAGGTCTGGACAGCTATGGCTACACCTTC. Protein sequence: CASSQGLDSYGYTF.

The chain recombines TRBV29-1 with TRBJ1-4, with D possibly matching TRBD1 (5 bases). The V gene's germline CDR1 is SQVTM and CDR2 ANQGSEA. The CDR3 is made up of 13 amino acids. With 5 bases removed from V and 7 bases from J, the gap between germline ends came to 14 bases. The CDR3 DNA follows: TGCAGCGTTTCGGGGGGGATAGCTGAAAAACTGTTTTTT. Translated, it gives CSVSGGIAEKLFF.

The chain combines TRBV5-1 with TRBJ2-7; 11 nucleotides align to TRBD1. V lost 7 bases and J lost 7; bases outside the gene matches: 13. The length of the CDR3 is 15 residues. CDR1 is SGHRS and CDR2 is YFSETQ in the germline V gene. The CDR3: CASSRDGQGAGEQYF. The CDR3 bases are TGCGCCAGCTCCCGTGACGGACAGGGGGCCGGGGAGCAGTACTTC.

The chain recombines TRBV15 with TRBJ1-1, with 9 bases identical to TRBD1. The trim removed 1 base at V and 6 bases at J, leaving 9 bases unmatched. CDR1 and CDR2 from the germline V gene are LNHNV and YYDKDF (reference sequence). The CDR3 runs to 16 residues. CDR3 nucleotide sequence: TGTGCCACCAGCAGAGGAGGGACAGGGACTTTTCCTGAAGCTTTCTTT. This codes for CATSRGGTGTFPEAFF.

V usage is TRBV27 and J usage is TRBJ1-6; TRBD1 agrees at 7 bases. CDR3 length: 16 residues. Germline CDR1 MNHEY, CDR2 SMNVEV (reference sequence). V trimming: 3 bases; J trimming: 10 bases; junction bases outside the gene matches: 12. CDR3 amino acids: CASSFYRGTAGSPLHF. CDR3 sequence (DNA): TGTGCCAGCAGTTTCTATCGTGGGACAGCCGGATCACCCCTCCACTTT.

V gene TRBV27 combines with J gene TRBJ2-3, with 14 positions matching TRBD2. Germline V CDR1 and CDR2: MNHEY, SMNVEV (reference sequence). Unmatched junction bases numbered 9, after V lost 5 bases and J lost 5 bases. CDR3 length equals 17 residues. This chain's CDR3 is CASSPGTSGSRVDTQYF. The CDR3 DNA sequence: TGTGCCAGCAGTCCCGGGACTAGCGGGAGTCGAGTAGATACGCAGTATTTT.